This T cell receptor (beta chain) was sequenced for a study of blood T cell repertoires in COVID-19. Study overall: Samples of COVID-19 (acute and convalescent) were obtained from the United States, Italy and Spain.

Germline CDR1 and CDR2: LNHNV and YYDKDF (reference sequence). V was pared by 3 bases and J by 6 bases, with 17 bases between. The CDR3 sequence is 15 residues long. Seattle's enrolled individuals joined amid active infection and were then monitored longitudinally. In this sample, this clone turned up once. In the source study's methods: Estimates of nucleated cell counts were drawn from the amplification of reference gene primers. Sequenced by immunoSEQ multiplex PCR; TCRdb stores in-frame clones only, minus some. V and J calls and clone size follow that table, whereas D and trimming were derived from the DNA. This sample yields 300,000 or so clones, of which just over 90% are seen a single time; about 2.2% belongs to the top ten.

Sequencing input: peripheral blood. This receptor was obtained from a woman in her thirties with COVID-19, enrolled during active disease. V is TRBV15 and J is TRBJ1-1, with D perhaps TRBD1 (5 bases). DNA of the CDR3: TGTGCCACCAGCAGTGGGTTCCAGGGAAGGCCTGAAGCTTTCTTT. It specifies CATSSGFQGRPEAFF.